The clone carrying this TCR beta chain showed up just a few times. Its antigen is unidentified. This specimen comes from a study of shared clonotypes between healthy human individuals. Data came from immunoSEQ multiplex PCR; TCRdb stores just in-frame clones and leaves some out. The data show 110,000 or so clones, 68% seen once. The study, taken as a whole, reports: As a rule, naive subsets had a larger estimated richness than memory subsets. Though the depth was large, rarefaction showed that sorted-subset sequencing was incomplete.

This receptor was obtained from a woman aged 30 to 39 in good health. Sequencing was performed on memory CD8+ T cells sorted from blood. Subset denoted: CD45RO+ cells pooled with CCR7-negative TemRA cells.

The CDR3 DNA reads TGTGCCAGCAGTGACGGACTCCACAATGAGCAGTTCTTC. It specifies CASSDGLHNEQFF. The chain carries TRBV6-4 and TRBJ2-1; possible D gene TRBD2, 5 bases. Germline V gene data show CDR1 as MRHNA and CDR2 as SNTAGT. Trimming shortened V by 2 bases and J by 5 bases, and 7 bases separated the two germline ends. The CDR3 length is 13 residues.